These T cell receptor beta chains were read from a single sample in a study of PD-L1 blockade in urothelial cancer. The data were produced by immunoSEQ multiplex PCR, yet TCRdb's version contains in-frame clones alone and is incomplete. The sample includes some 120,000 clones, around 93% of them seen just once. The starting material was PBMCs, obtained around atezolizumab (anti-PD-L1) treatment. These TCRs come from a man aged 55 to 70 with urothelial cancer. Each CDR3 is given with its conserved first and last residue. D genes are given only for firm matches. Size values are once, few and many counts, or a class for expanded clones, and some rows have none.

v_gene	len	j_gene	abundance	d_gene	CDR3nt	CDR3aa
TRBV4-1	15	TRBJ2-1	NA	NA	TGCGCCAGCAGCCAAGAAGGGCAGGGGGGCAATGAGCAGTTCTTC	CASSQEGQGGNEQFF
TRBV30	13	TRBJ1-5	NA	NA	TGTGCCTGGAGTGTAATCGGGGGTCAGCCCCAGCATTTT	CAWSVIGGQPQHF
TRBV5-6	15	TRBJ2-1	NA	TRBD2	TGTGCCAGCAGCGGGGGACTAGCGGGAGTCGCTGAGCAGTTCTTC	CASSGGLAGVAEQFF
TRBV9	12	TRBJ2-3	NA	NA	TGTGCCAGCACCAGTGGCACAGATACGCAGTATTTT	CASTSGTDTQYF
TRBV29-1	13	TRBJ1-6	NA	TRBD1	TGCAGCGTTGGTGACAGGGACAATTCACCCCTCCACTTT	CSVGDRDNSPLHF
TRBV19	13	TRBJ2-3	NA	NA	TGTGCCACGCGATGGGGGGGGCAAGATACGCAGTATTTT	CATRWGGQDTQYF
TRBV9	17	TRBJ2-3	once	TRBD2	TGTGCCAGCAGTGCGGGACTAGCGGGAGGGTTAGCAGATACGCAGTATTTT	CASSAGLAGGLADTQYF
TRBV6-1	18	TRBJ2-5	NA	TRBD2	TGTGCCAGCAGTGAAAGGGGTTTGGGGCGGGGGGAAAAAGAGACCCAGTACTTC	CASSERGLGRGEKETQYF
TRBV6-5	14	TRBJ1-3	NA	TRBD1	TGTGCCAGCAGTCTCCAGGGGGGAGGAAACACCATATATTTT	CASSLQGGGNTIYF
TRBV5-4	15	TRBJ1-1	NA	NA	TGTGCCAGCAGCTTGGCAGGGGCCGGTGGGACTGAAGCTTTCTTT	CASSLAGAGGTEAFF
TRBV5-1	15	TRBJ2-5	NA	TRBD1	TGCGCCAGCAGTCCTACCGGGACAGAGGAAGAGACCCAGTACTTC	CASSPTGTEEETQYF
TRBV27	16	TRBJ1-5	NA	NA	TGTGCCAGCAGATACCCCCGCGAAAGTTTACGGCAGCCCCAGCATTTT	CASRYPRESLRQPQHF
TRBV7-2	12	TRBJ2-7	NA	NA	TGTGCCAGCAGCCCCTCTCCGGGCGAGCAGTACTTC	CASSPSPGEQYF
TRBV7-9	17	TRBJ2-3	NA	TRBD2	TGTGCCAGCAGCTTAAAGTTGGCGGGGGGCGGCACAGATACGCAGTATTTT	CASSLKLAGGGTDTQYF
TRBV5-1	15	TRBJ2-1	NA	TRBD2	TGCGCCAGCAGTTTTAGCGGGGATCCCTACAATGAGCAGTTCTTC	CASSFSGDPYNEQFF